This T cell receptor beta chain was documented in a study of blood T cell repertoires in COVID-19 (dated by TCRdb to the early 2020s). Notes on the research overall: Samples from collaborators originated in the United States, Italy and Spain and spanned both the acute and convalescent phases of COVID-19. Where available, HLA class I and class II types were taken from metadata supplied by the sample provider and were not determined by assay-based typing. The repertoires were released in a freely available public database intended as a resource for research on the immune response to SARS-CoV-2. Subjects who had been exposed to COVID-19, were actively infected with it, or had recovered from it provided the deeply sampled blood TCRbeta repertoires that made up the dataset. The prospective study material was composed of cDNA or gDNA derived from T cells, B-cell-depleted T cells, or PBMCs. Nearly every sample came with metadata listing a de-identified subject ID, COVID-19 status, age in years and sex. Samples were obtained from the ongoing ImmuneRACE study (first 160 participants) and from 1,254 subjects provided by 6 global collaborators. What the research found in general, with its limitations: Clinical and demographic metadata were provided uncurated, with the amount varying by source and participant.

The germline V gene (reference sequence) yields LNHDA for CDR1 and SQIVND for CDR2. Inclusive of the bounding cysteine and phenylalanine, the CDR3 is 13 residues long. The kept DNA is CDR3 alone, 39 bases in frame from the first base. Deletion took 4 bases off V and 7 bases off J, with a span of 14 bases between the germline ends. Each collaborating institution followed its own protocols to collect whole blood in K2EDTA tubes. For TCRbeta analysis, collaborators shipped samples as frozen whole blood, isolated PBMCs, or DNA extracted from either of those sample types. Of note for this clone: No antigen is known for it. No quality values exist for individual bases; no much larger clone is one base distant.

TCRbeta CDR3 regions were amplified from genomic DNA using the immunoSEQ Assay, a bias-controlled multiplex PCR. The paper's data handling went like this. The number of nucleated cells in each sample was estimated by amplification of reference gene primers within the assay. Sequence reads were collapsed and filtered to measure the absolute abundance of every unique TCRbeta CDR3 rearrangement. For each sample, productive Simpson clonality was calculated as the square root of Simpson's diversity index over productive rearrangements. Entries here come from immuneACCESS through TCRdb and include only in-frame sequences with V and J called. Some clones fail to appear in such tables; in the studies checked, an unresolved V gene covers under half of the shortfall, and the cause of the remainder is unknown. That table supplies the V and J calls and clone size; D and trimming were determined from the DNA. The sample has about 180,000 clones on record, 87% of them singletons. Of the sample, 2% to 3% falls within the top ten clones.

The sequenced sample was peripheral blood. This TCR came from a man in his forties with active or convalescent COVID-19. This chain joins TRBV19 to TRBJ2-7; TRBD2 is a weak D gene call, 6 bases matching. The nucleotides are TGTGCCAGTAGTAGGCCGGAGGGGAGGGAGCAGTACTTC. Its coded protein is CASSRPEGREQYF.